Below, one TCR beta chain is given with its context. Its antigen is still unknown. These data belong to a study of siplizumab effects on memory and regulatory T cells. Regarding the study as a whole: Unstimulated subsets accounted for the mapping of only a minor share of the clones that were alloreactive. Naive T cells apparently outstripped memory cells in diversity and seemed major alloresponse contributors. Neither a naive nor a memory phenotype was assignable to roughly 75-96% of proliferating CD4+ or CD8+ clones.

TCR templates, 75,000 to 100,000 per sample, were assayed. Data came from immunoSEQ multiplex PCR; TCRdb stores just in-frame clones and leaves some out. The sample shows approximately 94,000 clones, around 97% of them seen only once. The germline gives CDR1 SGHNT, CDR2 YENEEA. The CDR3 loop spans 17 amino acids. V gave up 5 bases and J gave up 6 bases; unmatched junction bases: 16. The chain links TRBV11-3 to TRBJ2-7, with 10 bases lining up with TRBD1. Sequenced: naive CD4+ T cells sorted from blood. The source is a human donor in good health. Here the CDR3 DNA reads TGTGCCAGCAGCCTATCCCCCTCCGGGACAGGGGCTGGCGAGCAGTACTTC. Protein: CASSLSPSGTGAGEQYF. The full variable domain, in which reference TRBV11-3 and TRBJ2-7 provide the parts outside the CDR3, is EAGVVQSPRYKIIEKKQPVAFWCNPISGHNTLYWYLQNLGQGPELLIRYENEEAVDDSQLPKDRFSAERLKGVDSTLKIQPAELGDSAVYLCASSLSPSGTGAGEQYFGPGTRLTVT.